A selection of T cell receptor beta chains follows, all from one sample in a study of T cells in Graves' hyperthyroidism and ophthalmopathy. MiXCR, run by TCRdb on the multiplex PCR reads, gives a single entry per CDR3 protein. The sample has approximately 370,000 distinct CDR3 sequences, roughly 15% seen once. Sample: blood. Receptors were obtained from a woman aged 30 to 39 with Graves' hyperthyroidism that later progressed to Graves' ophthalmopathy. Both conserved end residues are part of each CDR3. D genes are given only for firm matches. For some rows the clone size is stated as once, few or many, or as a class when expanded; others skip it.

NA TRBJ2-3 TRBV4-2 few CASSQVKNTQYF TGTGCCAGCAGCCAAGTGAAGAATACGCAGTATTTT
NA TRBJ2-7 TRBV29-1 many CSVVWDEKSYEQYF TGCAGCGTTGTATGGGACGAGAAGTCCTACGAGCAGTACTTC
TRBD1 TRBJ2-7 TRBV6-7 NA CASSYGGTGFYEQYF TGTGCCAGCAGTTACGGGGGGACAGGGTTCTACGAGCAGTACTTC
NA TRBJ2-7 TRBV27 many CASGQDLAYEQYF TGTGCCAGCGGGCAGGACCTCGCCTACGAGCAGTACTTC
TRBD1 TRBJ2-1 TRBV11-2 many CASSLSPGQGSPNEQFF TGTGCCAGCAGCTTATCACCGGGACAGGGCAGTCCCAATGAGCAGTTCTTC
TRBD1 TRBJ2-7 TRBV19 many CASTYSGTGGYEQYF TGTGCCAGTACCTACTCCGGGACAGGGGGCTACGAGCAGTACTTC
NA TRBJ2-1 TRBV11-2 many CATRGTTAYNEQFF TGTGCCACCCGGGGGACAACCGCCTACAATGAGCAGTTCTTC
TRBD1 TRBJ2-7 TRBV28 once CASSLPVGQGAHEQYF TGTGCCAGCAGTTTACCGGTGGGGCAGGGGGCCCACGAGCAGTACTTC
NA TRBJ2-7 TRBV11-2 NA CASSLEPGLYEQYF TGTGCCAGCAGCTTAGAACCGGGACTCTACGAGCAGTACTTC
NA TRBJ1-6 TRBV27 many CASSMTDNSPLHF TGTGCCAGCAGTATGACAGACAATTCACCCCTCCACTTT
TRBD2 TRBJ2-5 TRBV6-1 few CASSEARGGSGETQYF TGTGCCAGCAGTGAAGCGCGGGGCGGGAGCGGGGAGACCCAGTACTTC
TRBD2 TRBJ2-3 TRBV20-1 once CSARDLRRGAGVRADTQYF TGCAGTGCTAGAGATCTCCGGCGTGGGGCGGGAGTAAGGGCAGATACGCAGTATTTT
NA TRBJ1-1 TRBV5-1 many CASSFRGGRLNTEAFF TGCGCCAGCAGCTTCCGCGGAGGGCGCTTGAACACTGAAGCTTTCTTT
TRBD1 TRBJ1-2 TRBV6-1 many CASLSQGVPYGYTF TGTGCCAGCCTCTCCCAGGGGGTCCCCTATGGCTACACCTTC
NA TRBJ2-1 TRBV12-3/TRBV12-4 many CASSGLYNNEQFF TGTGCCAGCAGCGGATTGTATAACAATGAGCAGTTCTTC
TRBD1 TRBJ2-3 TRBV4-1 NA CASSHLGGSTDTQYF TGCGCCAGCAGCCATTTAGGGGGCTCCACAGATACGCAGTATTTT
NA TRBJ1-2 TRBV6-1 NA CASSDGGGFTYGYTF TGTGCCAGCAGTGACGGAGGGGGTTTCACCTATGGCTACACCTTC
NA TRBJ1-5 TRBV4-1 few CASSHTGSNQPQHF TGCGCCAGCAGCCACACAGGCAGCAATCAGCCCCAGCATTTT
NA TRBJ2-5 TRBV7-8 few CASSLGPTETQYF TGTGCCAGCAGCTTAGGACCGACAGAGACCCAGTACTTC
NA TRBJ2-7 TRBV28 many CASSFQFTYEQYF TGTGCCAGCAGTTTTCAATTTACCTACGAGCAGTACTTC
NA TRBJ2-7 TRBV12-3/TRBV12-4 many CASSFLIEASEQYF TGTGCCAGCAGTTTTTTGATAGAGGCGTCCGAGCAGTACTTC
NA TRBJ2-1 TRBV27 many CASSLWLDPYNEQFF TGTGCCAGCAGTTTATGGCTAGATCCCTACAATGAGCAGTTCTTC
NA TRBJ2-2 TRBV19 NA CASILSADTVAGELFF TGTGCCAGTATTTTGTCGGCGGATACCGTGGCCGGGGAGCTGTTTTTT
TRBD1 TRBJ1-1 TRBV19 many CASSIGTGDMNTEAFF TGTGCCAGTAGTATCGGGACAGGGGATATGAACACTGAAGCTTTCTTT
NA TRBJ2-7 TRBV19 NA CASSIGGSPHEQHF TGTGCCAGTAGTATAGGTGGGAGTCCACACGAGCAGCACTTC
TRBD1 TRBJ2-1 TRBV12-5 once CASGSSDRAVSVEQFF TGTGCTAGTGGTTCCTCGGACAGGGCGGTTTCTGTTGAGCAGTTCTTC
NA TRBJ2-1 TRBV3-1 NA CASSQAEGWYNEQFF TGTGCCAGCAGCCAAGCGGAGGGGTGGTACAATGAGCAGTTCTTC
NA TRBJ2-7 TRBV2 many CASSLRQDKGGSYEQYF TGTGCCAGCAGTCTCCGACAGGATAAAGGGGGCTCCTACGAGCAGTACTTC
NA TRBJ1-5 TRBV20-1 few CSARSAGGPQHF TGCAGTGCTAGGTCAGCCGGCGGGCCCCAGCATTTT
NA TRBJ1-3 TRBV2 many CASSTGHKGSGNTIYF TGTGCCAGCAGCACCGGACACAAAGGCTCTGGAAACACCATATATTTT
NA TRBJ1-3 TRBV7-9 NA CASSLSENSGNTIYF TGTGCCAGCAGCTTATCGGAGAACTCTGGAAACACCATATATTTT
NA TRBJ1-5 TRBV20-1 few CSAVRGSGREPQHF TGCAGTGCCGTGCGAGGGAGTGGGCGGGAGCCCCAGCATTTT
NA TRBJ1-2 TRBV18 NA CASSPRNGLAFDHYGYTF TGTGCCAGCTCACCACGTAACGGGTTGGCCTTTGACCACTATGGCTACACCTTC
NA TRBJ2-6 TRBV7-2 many CASSLGPTGANVLTF TGTGCCAGCAGCTTGGGCCCGACTGGGGCCAACGTCCTGACTTTC
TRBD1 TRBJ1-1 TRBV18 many CASSQADRGHTEAFF TGTGCCAGCTCACAGGCTGACAGGGGGCACACTGAAGCTTTCTTT
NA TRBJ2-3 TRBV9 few CASSVGSDTQYF TGTGCCAGCAGCGTAGGCTCAGATACGCAGTATTTT
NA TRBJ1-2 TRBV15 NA CATSRESQVNSYGYTF TGTGCCACCAGCAGAGAATCACAGGTTAATTCCTATGGCTACACCTTC
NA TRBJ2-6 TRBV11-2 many CASSWDFSGANVLTF TGTGCCAGCAGCTGGGACTTTTCTGGGGCCAACGTCCTGACTTTC
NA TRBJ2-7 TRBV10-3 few CAISAAEGAYEQYF TGTGCCATCAGTGCCGCGGAGGGGGCCTACGAGCAGTACTTC
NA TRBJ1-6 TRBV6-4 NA CAIHRRVNNSPLHF TGTGCCATACACAGGAGGGTCAATAATTCACCCCTCCACTTT
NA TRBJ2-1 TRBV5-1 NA CASSLSEYNEQFF TGCGCCAGCAGCTTGAGTGAGTACAATGAGCAGTTCTTC
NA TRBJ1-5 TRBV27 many CASSFAFRRPQHF TGTGCCAGCAGTTTCGCGTTCCGGCGGCCCCAGCATTTT
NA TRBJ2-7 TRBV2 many CASSELARTDKAYEQYF TGTGCCAGCAGTGAATTGGCCCGTACTGATAAGGCCTACGAGCAGTACTTC
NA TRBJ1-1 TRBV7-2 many CASSLGGAASEAFF TGTGCCAGCAGCTTAGGTGGGGCGGCGTCTGAAGCTTTCTTT
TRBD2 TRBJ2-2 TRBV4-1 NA CASSQDPGRASRGELFF TGCGCCAGCAGCCAAGATCCCGGGAGGGCATCCCGAGGGGAGCTGTTTTTT
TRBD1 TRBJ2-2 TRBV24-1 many CATQGGASDTGELFF TGTGCCACCCAAGGGGGCGCGTCGGACACCGGGGAGCTGTTTTTT
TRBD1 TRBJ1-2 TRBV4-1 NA CASSLDITGTGGYTF TGCGCCAGCAGCCTCGATATTACAGGGACAGGAGGCTACACCTTC
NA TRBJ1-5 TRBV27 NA CASSIRGQPQHF TGTGCCAGCAGTATCCGGGGTCAGCCCCAGCATTTT
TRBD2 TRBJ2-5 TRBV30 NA CAWSVPLAGGETQYF TGTGCCTGGAGTGTCCCCCTAGCGGGAGGAGAGACCCAGTACTTC
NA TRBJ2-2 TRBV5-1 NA CASSSPRGQPTGELFF TGCGCCAGCAGCTCTCCCCGGGGACAACCCACCGGGGAGCTGTTTTTT
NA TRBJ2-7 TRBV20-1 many CSARWQSYEQYF TGCAGTGCTAGGTGGCAGAGCTACGAGCAGTACTTC
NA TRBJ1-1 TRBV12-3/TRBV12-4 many CASINQEIGSEAFF TGTGCCAGCATTAACCAGGAAATCGGGTCTGAAGCTTTCTTT
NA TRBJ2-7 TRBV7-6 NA CASSAASGEFRYEQYF TGTGCCAGCAGCGCAGCCTCCGGGGAGTTTCGCTACGAGCAGTACTTC